This is a list of T cell receptor beta chains from one sample in a study of T-cell reconstitution after alpha-beta-depleted transplantation in children. Each CDR3 protein is one row after TCRdb ran MiXCR on the PCR reads. The data contain roughly 790,000 distinct CDR3 sequences, 16% of them singletons. The material sequenced was PBMCs, mostly from graft donor cells, taken 360 days after TCRalphabeta/CD19-depleted stem cell transplant. The source is a male patient younger than 18 who had a stem cell transplant for acute lymphoblastic leukemia, so the T cells may come from the graft donor. Each CDR3 is given with its conserved first and last residue. Fields, in order: J gene, clone size, V gene, D gene, CDR3 DNA, CDR3 protein. D genes are given only for firm matches. The size of a clone is reported for some rows only, either as once, few or many, or as a class for expanded clones.

TRBJ2-1 | . | TRBV20-1 | TRBD2 | TGCAGTGCAACCCTAGCGGGAGTTAGTAATGAGCAGTTCTTC | CSATLAGVSNEQFF
TRBJ2-6 | . | TRBV2 | TRBD2 | TGTGCCACCGGGACTAGCGGGGTTTTTCTCTCTGGGGCCAACGTCCTGACTTTC | CATGTSGVFLSGANVLTF
TRBJ2-7 | few | TRBV7-9 | TRBD2 | TGTGCCAGCAGCTCGCCCCACGGTAGCGGGAGCTACGAGCAGTACTTC | CASSSPHGSGSYEQYF
TRBJ2-3 | few | TRBV5-6 | . | TGTGCCAGCAGCCTCCCTACAGCTTACACAGATACGCAGTATTTT | CASSLPTAYTDTQYF
TRBJ2-1 | . | TRBV7-3 | . | TGTGCCATATCAGGGGACTACCGCAATGAGCAGTTCTTC | CAISGDYRNEQFF
TRBJ2-5 | few | TRBV20-1 | . | TGCAGTGCTAGAGATCTTCTGGGACCTCCTGAGACCCAGTACTTC | CSARDLLGPPETQYF
TRBJ2-5 | . | TRBV27 | TRBD2 | TGTGCCAGCAAAACCGCCGGGACTAGCGAGACCCAGTACTTC | CASKTAGTSETQYF
TRBJ2-1 | . | TRBV29-1 | TRBD2 | TGCAGCGTTCTCCTCCAGCGGGAATCCGAGCAGTTCTTC | CSVLLQRESEQFF
TRBJ2-5 | many | TRBV7-2 | . | TGTGCCAGCAGCTTAGCGGCGGGTCTAGAGGAGACCCAGTACTTC | CASSLAAGLEETQYF
TRBJ2-2 | few | TRBV11-1 | . | TGTGCCAGCAGCCCTCAGCTCCCCCTAGGTGCCGGGGAGCTGTTTTTT | CASSPQLPLGAGELFF
TRBJ2-1 | . | TRBV5-6 | TRBD1 | TGTGCCAGCAGCTTGTACAGGGGGTTGGAGCAGTTCTTC | CASSLYRGLEQFF
TRBJ1-3 | . | TRBV4-2 | TRBD1 | TGTGCCAGCAGCCAAGCCGGGACAGGGGTCGGAAACACCATATATTTT | CASSQAGTGVGNTIYF
TRBJ2-1 | . | TRBV11-3 | . | TGTGCCAGCAGCTCAAACTTGGGAGATGAGCAGTTCTTC | CASSSNLGDEQFF
TRBJ2-3 | . | TRBV5-5 | . | TGTGCCAGCAGCTTGGTTACTAGTAACGCAGATACGCAGTATTTT | CASSLVTSNADTQYF
TRBJ2-7 | . | TRBV20-1 | . | TGCAGTGCTCCGGACAACTCCTACGAGCAGTACTTC | CSAPDNSYEQYF
TRBJ2-7 | few | TRBV11-2 | . | TGTGCCAGCAGCTCCTTGACAGGGACTTACTACGAGCAGTACTTC | CASSSLTGTYYEQYF
TRBJ2-1 | . | TRBV2 | TRBD2 | TGTGCCAGCACCGAAAGCGGGAGATGGTCCTACAATGAGCAGTTCTTC | CASTESGRWSYNEQFF
TRBJ1-1 | many | TRBV6-6 | . | TGTGCCGGAGAGCGGGGGGCGAGGACTGAAGCTTTCTTT | CAGERGARTEAFF
TRBJ2-6 | few | TRBV6-1 | . | TGTGCCAGCACCACCCAGGGCTTGAGAGGGGCCAACGTCCTGACTTTC | CASTTQGLRGANVLTF
TRBJ2-5 | . | TRBV19 | TRBD1 | TGTGCCAGTAGTGCTGACAGGGGGCTGGAAGAGACCCAGTACTTC | CASSADRGLEETQYF
TRBJ2-2 | many | TRBV25-1 | . | TGTGCCAGCAGTGAGATGGCCCCGAACACCGGGGAGCTGTTTTTT | CASSEMAPNTGELFF
TRBJ2-3 | few | TRBV9 | . | TGTGCCAGCAGCCCCTCTTCCGGGACACAATCGGGAGATACGCAGTATTTT | CASSPSSGTQSGDTQYF
TRBJ1-5 | . | TRBV4-1 | . | TGCGCCAGCAGCCAAGGCTGGGGGAACAATCAGCCCCAGCATTTT | CASSQGWGNNQPQHF
TRBJ2-1 | . | TRBV5-1 | . | TGCGCCAGCAGCTTGGTCTCTGGTCAATACAATGAGCAGTTCTTC | CASSLVSGQYNEQFF
TRBJ2-1 | few | TRBV20-1 | TRBD2 | TGCAGTGCCCATCTAGCGGGCCTCTACAATGAGCAGTTCTTC | CSAHLAGLYNEQFF
TRBJ2-7 | few | TRBV29-1 | TRBD2 | TGCAGCGTTGATAGCGGGAACTACGAGCAGTACTTC | CSVDSGNYEQYF